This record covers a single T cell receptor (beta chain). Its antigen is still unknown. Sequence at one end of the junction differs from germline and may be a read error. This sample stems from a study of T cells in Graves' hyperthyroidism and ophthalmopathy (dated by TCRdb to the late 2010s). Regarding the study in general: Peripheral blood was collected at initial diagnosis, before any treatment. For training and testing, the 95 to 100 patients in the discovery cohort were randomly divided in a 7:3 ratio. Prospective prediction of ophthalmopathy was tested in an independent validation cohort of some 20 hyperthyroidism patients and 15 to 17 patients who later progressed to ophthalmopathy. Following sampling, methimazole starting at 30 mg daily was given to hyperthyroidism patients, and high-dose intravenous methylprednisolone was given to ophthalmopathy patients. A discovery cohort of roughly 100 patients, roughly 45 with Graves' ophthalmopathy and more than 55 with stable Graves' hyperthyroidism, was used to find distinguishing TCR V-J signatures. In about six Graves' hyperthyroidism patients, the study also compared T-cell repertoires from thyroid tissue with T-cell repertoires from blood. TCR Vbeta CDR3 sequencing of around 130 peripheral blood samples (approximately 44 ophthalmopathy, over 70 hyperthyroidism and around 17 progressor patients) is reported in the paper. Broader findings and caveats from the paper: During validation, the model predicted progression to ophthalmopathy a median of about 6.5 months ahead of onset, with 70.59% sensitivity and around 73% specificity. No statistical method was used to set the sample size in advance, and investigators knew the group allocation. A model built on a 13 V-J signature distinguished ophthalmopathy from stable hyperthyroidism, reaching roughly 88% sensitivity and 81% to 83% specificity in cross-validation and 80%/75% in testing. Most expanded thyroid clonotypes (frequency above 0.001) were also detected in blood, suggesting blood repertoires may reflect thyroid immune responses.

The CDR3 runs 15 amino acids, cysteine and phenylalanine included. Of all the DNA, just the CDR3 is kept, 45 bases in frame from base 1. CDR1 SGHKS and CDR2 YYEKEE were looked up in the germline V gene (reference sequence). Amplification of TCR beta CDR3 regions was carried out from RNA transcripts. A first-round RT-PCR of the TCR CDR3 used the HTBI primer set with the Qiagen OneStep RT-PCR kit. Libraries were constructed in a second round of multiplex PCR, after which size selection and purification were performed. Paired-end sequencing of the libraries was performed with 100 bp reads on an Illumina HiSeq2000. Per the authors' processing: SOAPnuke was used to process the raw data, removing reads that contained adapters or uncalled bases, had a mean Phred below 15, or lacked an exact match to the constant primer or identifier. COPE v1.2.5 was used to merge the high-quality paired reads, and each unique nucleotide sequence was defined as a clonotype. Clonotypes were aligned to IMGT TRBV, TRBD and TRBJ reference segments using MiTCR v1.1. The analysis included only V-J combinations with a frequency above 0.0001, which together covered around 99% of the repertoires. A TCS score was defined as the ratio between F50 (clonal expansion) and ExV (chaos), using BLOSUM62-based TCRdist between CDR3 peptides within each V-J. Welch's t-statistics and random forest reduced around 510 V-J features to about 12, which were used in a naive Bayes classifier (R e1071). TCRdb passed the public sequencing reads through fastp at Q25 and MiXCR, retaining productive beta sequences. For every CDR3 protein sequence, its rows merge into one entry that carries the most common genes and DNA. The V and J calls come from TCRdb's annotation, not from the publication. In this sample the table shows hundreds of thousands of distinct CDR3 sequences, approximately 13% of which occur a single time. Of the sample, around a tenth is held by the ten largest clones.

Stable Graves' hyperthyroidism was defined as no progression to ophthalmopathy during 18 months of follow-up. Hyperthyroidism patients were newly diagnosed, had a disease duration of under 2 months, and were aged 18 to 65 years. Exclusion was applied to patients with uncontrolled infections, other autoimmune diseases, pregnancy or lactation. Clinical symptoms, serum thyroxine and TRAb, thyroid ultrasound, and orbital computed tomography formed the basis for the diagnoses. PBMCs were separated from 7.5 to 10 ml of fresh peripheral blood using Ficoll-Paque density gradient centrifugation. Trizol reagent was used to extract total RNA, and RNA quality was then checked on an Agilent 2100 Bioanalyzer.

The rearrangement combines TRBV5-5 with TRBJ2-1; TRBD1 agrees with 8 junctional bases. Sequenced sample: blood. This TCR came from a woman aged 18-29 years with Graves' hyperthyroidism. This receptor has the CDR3 CASSFRQGIIDEQSF. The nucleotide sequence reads TGTGCCAGCAGCTTTAGACAGGGGATAATTGATGAGCAGTCCTTC.